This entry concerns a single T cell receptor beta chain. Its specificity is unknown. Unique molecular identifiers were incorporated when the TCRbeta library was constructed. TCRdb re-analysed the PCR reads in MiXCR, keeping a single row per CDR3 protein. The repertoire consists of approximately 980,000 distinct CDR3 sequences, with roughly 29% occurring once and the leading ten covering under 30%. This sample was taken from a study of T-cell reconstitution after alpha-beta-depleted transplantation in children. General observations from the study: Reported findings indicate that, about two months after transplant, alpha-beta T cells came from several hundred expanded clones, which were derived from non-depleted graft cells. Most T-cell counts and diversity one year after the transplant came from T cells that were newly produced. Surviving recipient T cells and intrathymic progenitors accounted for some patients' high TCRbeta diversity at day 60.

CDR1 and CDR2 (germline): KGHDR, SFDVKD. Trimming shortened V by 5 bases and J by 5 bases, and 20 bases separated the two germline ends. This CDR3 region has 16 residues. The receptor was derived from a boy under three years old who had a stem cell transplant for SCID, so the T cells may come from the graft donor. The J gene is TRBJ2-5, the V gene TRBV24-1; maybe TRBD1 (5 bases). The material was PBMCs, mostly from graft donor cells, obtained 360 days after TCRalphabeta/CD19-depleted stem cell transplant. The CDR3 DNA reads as TGTGCCACCAGTGCCCCTGGAAGGGTCCAGGGCGAGACCCAGTACTTC. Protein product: CATSAPGRVQGETQYF.